This record covers a single T cell receptor beta chain. The specificity of this receptor is unknown. Base-call qualities are not available, and no considerably larger clone is one nucleotide away. During the collection period, no infections or other immune events were recorded for the healthy donors. Healthy-donor blood repertoires served as a training cohort to calibrate time-dependent variance in a beta-binomial model of T-cell clone differential abundance. There were roughly 10 healthy donors in the training cohort, of whom 3 were female and 7 were male. Donor ages ranged from 29 to 64 years, with an average of around 43 years. Whole blood from each healthy donor was obtained from a commercial supplier and was collected at three time points about 15 days apart. Genomic DNA was extracted from unsorted whole blood for immunosequencing. TCRbeta CDR3 regions were profiled by bias-controlled multiplex PCR amplification of genomic DNA with the immunoSEQ Assay. The study's processing was this. To quantify the absolute abundance of each unique TCRbeta CDR3 region, the sequences were collapsed and filtered. Differential abundance was tested with a binomial (Fisher-equivalent) model and with a beta-binomial model adding time-dependent variance fitted from healthy donors. Clones with fewer than 5 combined templates were removed, and a clone was called differentially abundant if the clone's Benjamini-Hochberg FDR was below 0.01. Using the form v = (b*log(k)+a)^2, the beta-binomial variance was modeled as a function of the total template count across the two samples. TCRdb re-hosts the immuneACCESS table, in-frame sequences only. Its copies lack some clones; in the studies checked, an unresolved V gene accounts for under half of them, and the cause for the rest is not known. That table is the source of V, J and clone size, and D and trimming were worked out from the DNA. A total of tens of thousands of clones appear in this sample, approximately 90% of them only once. 15% to 20% of the sample lies in the top ten.

The germline V end is reduced by 5 bases and the J end by 3 bases; junction bases left unmatched: 4. Including cysteine and phenylalanine, the CDR3 has 13 amino acids. Left in the record is the CDR3 DNA by itself, 39 bases read in frame from the first base. CDR1 is given as SEHNR and CDR2 as FQNEAQ, both from the germline V gene (reference sequence). The data derive from a study of identifying expanded T cells in peripheral blood (dated by TCRdb to the late 2010s). At the level of the whole study: Technical replicates were generated by sequencing separate aliquots of the same genomic DNA pool, with four replicates compared pairwise.

The paper as a whole reports these results and caveats: Both the number of clones called differentially abundant and the false-positive rate were significantly reduced by the beta-binomial model across all healthy-donor time intervals. The binomial model flagged approximately 1.2 differentially abundant clones between technical replicates, compared with about 17 over about 2 weeks and about 20 over about four weeks. The authors expected that over much longer intervals, such as months to years, biological variance in healthy repertoires might increase even further. In all healthy donors, the variance in clone template counts between samples taken around two weeks apart rose significantly as total template count increased.

The sequence was obtained from a person aged 18 to 70 in good health. Sequencing used blood. The chain uses TRBV7-9 and TRBJ2-7; the junction holds 7 bases that match TRBD1. The DNA reads TGTGCCAGCAGCCCGGACAGGTACTACGAGCAGTACTTC. This is translated as CASSPDRYYEQYF.